Following are 6 T cell receptor beta chains from one sample sequenced in a study of blood T cell repertoires in COVID-19. Measured with immunoSEQ multiplex PCR; TCRdb has only the in-frame clones, and not every one. This table has about 130,000 clones, around 85% appearing once. Sequencing was done on a sample of peripheral blood. Receptor source: a young man with COVID-19, enrolled during active disease.

V is TRBV3-1 (or the pseudogene TRBV3-2) and J is TRBJ1-5, with a weak D call TRBD1 (5 bases). Germline V CDR1 and CDR2: LGHDT, YNNKEL (reference sequence). V was cut by 1 base and J by 11 bases, with 12 bases left in between. This CDR3 has 13 amino acids. In DNA, the CDR3 is TGTGCCAGCAGCCAAGTGGGGGGATCGGCCCAGCATTTT. It specifies CASSQVGGSAQHF.

The chain links TRBV7-3 to TRBJ2-5; the D gene is possibly TRBD1 (5 bases). This CDR3 comprises 15 residues. Trimming left V 2 bases short and J 4 bases short, with 14 bases between. Germline CDR1 SGHTA, CDR2 FQGTGA. The DNA of the CDR3 is TGTGCCAGCAGCTTAGGCAGGGCGAAAGGAGAGACCCAGTACTTC. The encoded protein is CASSLGRAKGETQYF.

This chain joins TRBV28 and TRBJ1-2, with 7 positions matching TRBD1. V shed 8 bases, J shed 1 base, and the junction held 4 bases outside the gene matches. This CDR3 has 13 amino acids. Germline CDR1 and CDR2: MDHEN and SYDVKM. Written as DNA, the CDR3 is TGTGCCAGCCACAGGGGACTTAACTATGGCTACACCTTC. Its protein is CASHRGLNYGYTF.

The gene calls are TRBV10-1 and TRBJ2-2; 7 bases are shared with TRBD1. The CDR3 is made up of 13 amino acids. The J segment lost 4 bases and the V segment lost 6 bases, leaving 2 bases of the junction unmatched. The V gene's germline CDR1 is WNHNN and CDR2 SYGVQD (reference sequence). The CDR3 region has the DNA TGCGCCAGCAGGGACAGGAGCACCGGGGAGCTGTTTTTT. It codes for CASRDRSTGELFF.

The chain links TRBV11-2 to TRBJ2-3, with 9 nucleotides matching TRBD1. CDR3 size: 15 residues. V was clipped by 7 bases and J by 1 base; unmatched bases: 6. Germline V gene sequence: CDR1 SGHAT, CDR2 FQNNGV. The CDR3: CASTQTGGGTDTQYF. The CDR3 DNA follows: TGTGCCAGCACCCAAACAGGGGGCGGCACAGATACGCAGTATTTT.

This rearrangement joins TRBV4-2 to TRBJ2-2; 10 bases match TRBD2. Germline CDR1 LGHNA, CDR2 YNFKEQ. V gave up 4 bases and J gave up 1 base; unmatched junction bases: 6. The CDR3 runs to 17 residues. CDR3 region: CASSPLAGALNTGELFF. The CDR3 DNA reads TGTGCCAGCAGCCCCCTAGCGGGAGCTTTGAACACCGGGGAGCTGTTTTTT.